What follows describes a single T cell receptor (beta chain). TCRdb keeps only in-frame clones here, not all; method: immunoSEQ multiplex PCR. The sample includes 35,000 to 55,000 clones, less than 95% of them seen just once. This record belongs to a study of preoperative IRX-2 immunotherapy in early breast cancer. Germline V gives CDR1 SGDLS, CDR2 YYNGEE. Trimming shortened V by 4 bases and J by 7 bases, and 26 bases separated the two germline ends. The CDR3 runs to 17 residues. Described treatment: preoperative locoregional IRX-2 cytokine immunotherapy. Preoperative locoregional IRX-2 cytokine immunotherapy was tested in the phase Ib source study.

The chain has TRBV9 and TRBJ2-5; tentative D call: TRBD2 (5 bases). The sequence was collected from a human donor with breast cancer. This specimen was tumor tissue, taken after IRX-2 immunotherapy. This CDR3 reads CASSSSLSPDRGGTQYF. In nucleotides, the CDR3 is TGTGCCAGCAGCTCCTCCCTCTCTCCCGACCGCGGAGGGACCCAGTACTTC.